This record looks at one T cell receptor beta chain sequence and its context. The antigen it recognizes is unknown. One base away there is no much larger clone; base qualities are not given. The sample belongs to a study of T cell repertoires in cytomegalovirus infection (dated by TCRdb to about 2019). In the study overall: Donor HLA type was relevant to the analysis, as public TCR beta signatures indicated carriage of CMV infection together with the matching HLA type.

The paper's findings and limits, for the study overall: In the ex vivo response, HLA-C-restricted CMV-specific TCR beta clonotypes were dominant, and in two of eight donors the single most frequent clonotype came from this HLA-C-restricted group. Carriers of CMV infection plus the relevant HLA type were discriminated by the cumulative frequency of public TCR beta family members in the study cohort and in an independent roughly 340-donor cohort.

The germline V gene supplies CDR1 SGHRS and CDR2 YFSETQ. Trimming leaves V shorter by 4 bases and J shorter by 10 bases, with the junction holding 5 bases beyond the gene matches. Inclusive of the bounding cysteine and phenylalanine, the CDR3 is 14 residues long. The sequence is cut down to CDR3 DNA, 42 bases in frame from base 1. Sequencer: Illumina HiSeq 1500. TCRdb trimmed the raw reads at Q25, called clones with MiXCR and kept productive beta chains. Rows are combined by CDR3 protein, so each entry shows the most common genes and DNA. The sample table contains fewer than 200,000 distinct CDR3 sequences; only one count was recorded for under 25% of them. 2.5% to 3% of the sample is held by the ten biggest clonotypes.

The clonotype originates from a human donor in good health (CMV status not recorded). Some clones in this sample may be carry-over from other donors' samples. The chain employs TRBV5-1 and TRBJ2-1, and TRBD2 matches 13 of the central bases. The sequencing sample was made of PBMCs. The CDR3 corresponds to CASSAGLAGAEQFF. The DNA sequence follows: TGCGCCAGCAGCGCCGGACTAGCGGGGGCGGAGCAGTTCTTC.